This T cell receptor beta chain derives from a study of blood T cell repertoires in COVID-19. About the study: Nucleic acid was either cDNA or gDNA, and it came from T cells, B-cell-depleted T cells, or PBMCs.

The CDR3 runs to 15 residues. Germline CDR1 reads KGHSH; CDR2 reads LQKENI. V shed 4 bases and J 4 bases; nucleotides not matched to a gene: 6. Measured with immunoSEQ multiplex PCR; TCRdb has only the in-frame clones, and not every one. This sample has about 82,000 clones, with approximately 80% found just once. This TCR was sampled from a woman aged 40 to 50 with active or convalescent COVID-19. The specimen sequenced was peripheral blood. The V call is TRBV18, the J call TRBJ2-5, with 10 bases fitting TRBD1. The CDR3 loop is CASSLPGQGRETQYF. Written as DNA, the CDR3 is TGTGCCAGCTCACTCCCGGGACAGGGGCGAGAGACCCAGTACTTC.